This is a list of T cell receptor beta chains from one sample in a study of CD8+CD57+ T cells in acquired aplastic anemia. TCRdb independently ran MiXCR on the reads; one entry per CDR3 protein. The table records under 200,000 distinct CDR3 sequences, approximately 40% of them present only once. Source material: sorted CD4+, CD8+, or CD8+CD57+ T cells (not recorded which) from PBMCs. The receptors originated from a human donor in good health. Each CDR3 is given with its conserved first and last residue. The order of the fields is clone size, J gene, V gene, D gene, CDR3 protein, CDR3 DNA. The D gene is left open where the match is weak. Where a row states a size, it is once, few, many or the class of an expanded clone; other rows omit it.

abundance: many; j_gene: TRBJ2-1; v_gene: TRBV5-1; d_gene: TRBD1; CDR3aa: CASSLHTGAYNEQFF; CDR3nt: TGCGCCAGCAGCTTACATACAGGGGCCTACAATGAGCAGTTCTTC
abundance: many; j_gene: TRBJ1-2; v_gene: TRBV5-1; d_gene: TRBD1; CDR3aa: CASSLEGQGDGYTF; CDR3nt: TGCGCCAGCAGCTTGGAAGGGCAGGGGGATGGCTACACCTTC
abundance: few; j_gene: TRBJ2-1; v_gene: TRBV3-1; d_gene: .; CDR3aa: CASSQNPYNEQFF; CDR3nt: TGTGCCAGCAGCCAAAACCCCTACAATGAGCAGTTCTTC
abundance: .; j_gene: TRBJ1-1; v_gene: TRBV10-2; d_gene: .; CDR3aa: CASKEGSANTEAFF; CDR3nt: TGCGCCAGCAAGGAAGGGAGTGCGAACACTGAAGCTTTCTTT
abundance: many; j_gene: TRBJ2-1; v_gene: TRBV10-2; d_gene: TRBD2; CDR3aa: CASSEQTSSNEQFF; CDR3nt: TGCGCCAGCAGTGAGCAGACTAGCTCCAATGAGCAGTTCTTC
abundance: many; j_gene: TRBJ2-3; v_gene: TRBV20-1; d_gene: .; CDR3aa: CSARQIADTQYF; CDR3nt: TGCAGTGCTAGACAGATCGCAGATACGCAGTATTTT
abundance: many; j_gene: TRBJ1-1; v_gene: TRBV7-3; d_gene: .; CDR3aa: CASSSTIEPNTEAFF; CDR3nt: TGTGCCAGCAGCTCCACCATAGAACCGAACACTGAAGCTTTCTTT
abundance: few; j_gene: TRBJ2-7; v_gene: TRBV27; d_gene: .; CDR3aa: CASSFAHFRGNYEQYF; CDR3nt: TGTGCCAGCAGTTTTGCCCACTTCCGAGGCAACTACGAGCAGTACTTC
abundance: many; j_gene: TRBJ1-5; v_gene: TRBV10-3; d_gene: TRBD1; CDR3aa: CAIAGQVNQPQHF; CDR3nt: TGTGCCATCGCGGGACAGGTGAATCAGCCCCAGCATTTT
abundance: few; j_gene: TRBJ2-2; v_gene: TRBV18; d_gene: .; CDR3aa: CASDKVTGELFF; CDR3nt: TGTGCCAGCGATAAGGTCACCGGGGAGCTGTTTTTT
abundance: .; j_gene: TRBJ2-5; v_gene: TRBV29-1; d_gene: TRBD1; CDR3aa: CSVEVGTGQETQYF; CDR3nt: TGCAGCGTTGAAGTAGGGACAGGACAAGAGACCCAGTACTTC
abundance: .; j_gene: TRBJ1-2; v_gene: TRBV10-3; d_gene: TRBD1; CDR3aa: CAISETDRVEGYTF; CDR3nt: TGTGCCATCAGTGAGACCGACAGGGTTGAAGGCTACACCTTC
abundance: few; j_gene: TRBJ2-3; v_gene: TRBV2; d_gene: .; CDR3aa: CASSWTGTTDTQYF; CDR3nt: TGTGCCAGCAGTTGGACGGGGACCACAGATACGCAGTATTTT
abundance: few; j_gene: TRBJ2-1; v_gene: TRBV3-1; d_gene: .; CDR3aa: CASSQDQATRQFF; CDR3nt: TGTGCCAGCAGCCAAGATCAAGCCACTAGGCAGTTCTTC
abundance: .; j_gene: TRBJ2-1; v_gene: TRBV2; d_gene: TRBD2; CDR3aa: CASSSLREGNEQFF; CDR3nt: TGTGCCAGCAGCTCCTTGCGGGAGGGGAATGAGCAGTTCTTC
abundance: many; j_gene: TRBJ1-6; v_gene: TRBV6-5; d_gene: TRBD1; CDR3aa: CASSLGTGPNSPLHF; CDR3nt: TGTGCCAGCAGTTTAGGGACAGGGCCGAATTCACCCCTCCACTTT
abundance: .; j_gene: TRBJ1-2; v_gene: TRBV13; d_gene: .; CDR3aa: CASSLGERYGYTF; CDR3nt: TGTGCCAGCAGCTTGGGGGAGAGGTATGGCTACACCTTC
abundance: once; j_gene: TRBJ2-5; v_gene: TRBV7-3; d_gene: TRBD1; CDR3aa: CASSWGQPQETQYF; CDR3nt: TGTGCCAGCAGTTGGGGACAGCCCCAAGAGACCCAGTACTTC
abundance: few; j_gene: TRBJ2-1; v_gene: TRBV5-1; d_gene: TRBD2; CDR3aa: CASRLSGGAGRNEQFF; CDR3nt: TGCGCCAGCAGACTTAGCGGGGGGGCCGGGAGGAATGAGCAGTTCTTC
abundance: .; j_gene: TRBJ2-7; v_gene: TRBV7-3; d_gene: .; CDR3aa: CASSQVEHEQYF; CDR3nt: TGTGCCAGCAGCCAAGTCGAACACGAGCAGTACTTC
abundance: .; j_gene: TRBJ1-5; v_gene: TRBV12-3/TRBV12-4; d_gene: TRBD1; CDR3aa: CASSGQGVVQPQHF; CDR3nt: TGTGCCAGCAGTGGACAGGGTGTGGTACAGCCCCAGCATTTT
abundance: many; j_gene: TRBJ1-3; v_gene: TRBV2; d_gene: .; CDR3aa: CASVYAGNTIYF; CDR3nt: TGTGCCAGTGTTTATGCAGGAAACACCATATATTTT
abundance: many; j_gene: TRBJ2-7; v_gene: TRBV4-2; d_gene: .; CDR3aa: CASSRPEGTGSYEQYF; CDR3nt: TGTGCCAGCAGCCGACCTGAGGGAACGGGGTCCTACGAGCAGTACTTC
abundance: .; j_gene: TRBJ1-1; v_gene: TRBV29-1; d_gene: .; CDR3aa: CSGAAGSTEAFF; CDR3nt: TGCAGCGGGGCGGCAGGGAGCACTGAAGCTTTCTTT
abundance: many; j_gene: TRBJ1-1; v_gene: TRBV19; d_gene: .; CDR3aa: CATQGPYTEAFF; CDR3nt: TGTGCCACCCAGGGGCCGTACACTGAAGCTTTCTTT
abundance: many; j_gene: TRBJ1-3; v_gene: TRBV9; d_gene: .; CDR3aa: CASSVAVTGNTIYF; CDR3nt: TGTGCCAGCAGCGTAGCAGTTACTGGAAACACCATATATTTT
abundance: .; j_gene: TRBJ1-1; v_gene: TRBV27; d_gene: TRBD1; CDR3aa: CASNRQGERVNTEAFF; CDR3nt: TGTGCCAGCAACCGACAGGGAGAAAGGGTGAACACTGAAGCTTTCTTT
abundance: .; j_gene: TRBJ1-5; v_gene: TRBV19; d_gene: .; CDR3aa: CASSARVSNQPQHF; CDR3nt: TGTGCCAGTAGCGCCAGGGTGAGCAATCAGCCCCAGCATTTT
abundance: many; j_gene: TRBJ2-2; v_gene: TRBV6-4; d_gene: .; CDR3aa: CASSRTVGTGELFF; CDR3nt: TGTGCCAGCAGCAGGACCGTAGGCACCGGGGAGCTGTTTTTT
abundance: many; j_gene: TRBJ2-2; v_gene: TRBV9; d_gene: .; CDR3aa: CASSEGVSNTGELFF; CDR3nt: TGTGCCAGCAGCGAGGGGGTTTCGAACACCGGGGAGCTGTTTTTT
abundance: .; j_gene: TRBJ1-2; v_gene: TRBV14; d_gene: TRBD1; CDR3aa: CASSQDGTGDGYTF; CDR3nt: TGTGCCAGCAGCCAAGATGGGACAGGGGATGGCTACACCTTC
abundance: once; j_gene: TRBJ2-7; v_gene: TRBV19; d_gene: TRBD1; CDR3aa: CASRGTGKTSEQYF; CDR3nt: TGTGCCAGTAGAGGGACAGGCAAAACCTCCGAGCAGTACTTC
abundance: many; j_gene: TRBJ2-5; v_gene: TRBV7-9; d_gene: TRBD1; CDR3aa: CASSQAPPGTVLVGTQYF; CDR3nt: TGTGCCAGCAGCCAGGCCCCGCCGGGGACAGTATTAGTCGGGACCCAGTACTTC
abundance: .; j_gene: TRBJ2-3; v_gene: TRBV6-2/TRBV6-3; d_gene: TRBD2; CDR3aa: CAGSSSLRGAQEAQYF; CDR3nt: TGTGCCGGCAGTTCATCTTTGCGGGGGGCCCAAGAAGCGCAGTATTTT
abundance: many; j_gene: TRBJ1-1; v_gene: TRBV7-8; d_gene: .; CDR3aa: CASSGNRVSAFF; CDR3nt: TGTGCCAGCAGCGGAAACAGGGTCTCAGCTTTCTTT
abundance: .; j_gene: TRBJ1-2; v_gene: TRBV20-1; d_gene: .; CDR3aa: CSARVTPIVTTYYGYTF; CDR3nt: TGCAGTGCTAGAGTTACGCCGATAGTTACCACTTACTATGGCTACACCTTC
abundance: .; j_gene: TRBJ1-1; v_gene: TRBV7-8; d_gene: .; CDR3aa: CTSRLNTEAFF; CDR3nt: TGTACCAGCAGATTGAACACTGAAGCTTTCTTT
abundance: .; j_gene: TRBJ2-5; v_gene: TRBV15; d_gene: .; CDR3aa: CATSRSSQETQYF; CDR3nt: TGTGCCACCAGCAGATCATCCCAAGAGACCCAGTACTTC
abundance: many; j_gene: TRBJ1-2; v_gene: TRBV7-2; d_gene: .; CDR3aa: CASSLASTDYGYTF; CDR3nt: TGTGCCAGCAGCTTAGCGTCGACGGACTATGGCTACACCTTC
abundance: .; j_gene: TRBJ1-1; v_gene: TRBV20-1; d_gene: .; CDR3aa: CSAVVEVGTEAFF; CDR3nt: TGCAGTGCCGTGGTTGAGGTGGGCACTGAAGCTTTCTTT
abundance: few; j_gene: TRBJ1-2; v_gene: TRBV5-5; d_gene: TRBD1; CDR3aa: CASSADRGSLGYGYTF; CDR3nt: TGTGCCAGCAGCGCGGACAGGGGATCATTGGGCTATGGCTACACCTTC
abundance: .; j_gene: TRBJ2-3; v_gene: TRBV20-1; d_gene: .; CDR3aa: CSATTSTETQYF; CDR3nt: TGCAGTGCTACCACTAGCACAGAGACGCAGTATTTT
abundance: .; j_gene: TRBJ1-6; v_gene: TRBV15; d_gene: .; CDR3aa: CATRDSYNSPLHF; CDR3nt: TGTGCCACCAGGGACAGCTATAATTCACCCCTCCACTTT
abundance: .; j_gene: TRBJ2-3; v_gene: TRBV15; d_gene: TRBD2; CDR3aa: CATSRDIAGGATDTQYF; CDR3nt: TGTGCCACCAGCAGGGACATAGCGGGAGGGGCGACAGATACGCAGTATTTT
abundance: few; j_gene: TRBJ2-1; v_gene: TRBV5-6; d_gene: TRBD2; CDR3aa: CASSFGGGAVYNEQFF; CDR3nt: TGTGCCAGCAGCTTTGGCGGGGGGGCCGTTTACAATGAGCAGTTCTTC
abundance: .; j_gene: TRBJ2-3; v_gene: TRBV10-3; d_gene: TRBD1; CDR3aa: CAISEGTGALLDTQYF; CDR3nt: TGTGCCATCAGTGAAGGGACAGGGGCTCTTTTGGATACGCAGTATTTT
abundance: .; j_gene: TRBJ1-2; v_gene: TRBV6-5; d_gene: .; CDR3aa: CASSYSGPGRIGYTF; CDR3nt: TGTGCCAGCAGTTACTCGGGACCCGGTCGAATAGGCTACACCTTC
abundance: many; j_gene: TRBJ1-6; v_gene: TRBV20-1; d_gene: .; CDR3aa: CSARVQGTHHLHF; CDR3nt: TGCAGTGCTAGAGTCCAGGGGACCCACCACCTCCACTTT
abundance: many; j_gene: TRBJ2-7; v_gene: TRBV13; d_gene: TRBD1; CDR3aa: CASRIQGARYEQYF; CDR3nt: TGTGCCAGCAGGATACAGGGGGCGCGTTACGAGCAGTACTTC
abundance: many; j_gene: TRBJ2-7; v_gene: TRBV10-1; d_gene: TRBD2; CDR3aa: CASSITGLADEQYF; CDR3nt: TGCGCCAGCAGCATAACTGGACTAGCCGACGAGCAGTACTTC